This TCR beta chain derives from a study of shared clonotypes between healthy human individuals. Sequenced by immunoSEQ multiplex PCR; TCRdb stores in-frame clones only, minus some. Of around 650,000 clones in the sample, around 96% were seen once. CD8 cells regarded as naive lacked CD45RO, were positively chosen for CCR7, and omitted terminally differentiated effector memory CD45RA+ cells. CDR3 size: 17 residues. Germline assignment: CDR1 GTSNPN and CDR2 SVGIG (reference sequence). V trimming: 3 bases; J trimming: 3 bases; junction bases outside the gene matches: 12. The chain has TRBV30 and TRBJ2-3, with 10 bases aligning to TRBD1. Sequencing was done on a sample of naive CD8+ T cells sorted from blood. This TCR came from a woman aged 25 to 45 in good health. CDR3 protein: CAWSVTFRDRGTDTQYF. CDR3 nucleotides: TGTGCCTGGAGCGTCACCTTCCGGGACAGGGGAACAGATACGCAGTATTTT.